This entry lists 5 T cell receptor beta chains sequenced from one sample in a study of shared clonotypes between healthy human individuals. Sequencing was performed with immunoSEQ multiplex PCR; in TCRdb, only in-frame clones are kept and a portion is missing. The sample lists some 2.4 million clones; over 85% were seen once. Sequences were obtained from naive CD4+ T cells from PBMCs. Subset in this sample: CD45RA+ positively selected. The receptors here all came from a man aged 18 to 30 in good health. Some clones in this sample may be carry-over from other donors' samples.

The chain employs TRBV10-3 and TRBJ1-1; TRBD1 matches 7 bases. The junction had 9 bases not matched to a gene; V was cut back by 5 bases and J by 3 bases. This CDR3 contains 15 residues. The germline V gene encodes CDR1 ENHRY and CDR2 SYGVKD. In DNA form, the CDR3 reads TGTGCCATCAGTCGTAACAGGGGCAGGGACACTGAAGCTTTCTTT. This gives the protein CAISRNRGRDTEAFF.

The chain carries TRBV6-1 and TRBJ2-3; 7 bases are shared with TRBD1. The CDR3 extends over 15 amino acids. The germline V gene has CDR1 MNHNS and CDR2 SASEGT. Trimming took 8 bases from V and 7 from J; bases not matched to a gene: 15. CDR3 in amino acids: CASGRQGARDHTQYF. Here the CDR3 DNA reads TGTGCCAGCGGGAGACAGGGTGCAAGGGATCATACGCAGTATTTT.

The V call is TRBV12-2, the J call TRBJ2-7; the table's D call, TRBD2, has no DNA check behind it. TRBV12-2 is an annotated pseudogene. The CDR3 has 18 residues. The CDR3 region has the DNA TGTGCAAGTCGCCTCGTTCGTGGGCTAGCGGGCCTACCCTACGAGCAGTACTTC. Translating it yields CASRLVRGLAGLPYEQYF.

The V gene is TRBV28, the J gene TRBJ1-1; the match to TRBD1 covers 11 bases. CDR1 is MDHEN and CDR2 is SYDVKM in the germline V gene. J gave up 0 bases and V 3 bases, and 15 bases lay outside the gene matches. There are 20 residues in the CDR3. The CDR3 region has the DNA TGTGCCAGCAGTTTCGGACAGGGGGCGGGGGACCCTTTGTTGAACACTGAAGCTTTCTTT. It is translated as CASSFGQGAGDPLLNTEAFF. Based on the CDR3 plus reference TRBV28 and TRBJ1-1, the full variable domain is DVKVTQSSRYLVKRTGEKVFLECVQDMDHENMFWYRQDPGLGLRLIYFSYDVKMKEKGDIPEGYSVSREKKERFSLILESASTNQTSMYLCASSFGQGAGDPLLNTEAFFGQGTRLTVV.

The chain links TRBV29-1 to TRBJ2-7, with 7 positions matching TRBD1. Germline V gives CDR1 SQVTM, CDR2 ANQGSEA. The CDR3 totals 13 residues. V shed 7 bases and J 4 bases; nucleotides not matched to a gene: 10. This chain's CDR3 is CSAADRDPYEQYF. The CDR3 bases are TGCAGCGCCGCTGACAGGGACCCTTACGAGCAGTACTTC.